This entry lists 24 T cell receptor beta chains sequenced from one sample in a study of CD8 T cells in Susac syndrome (dated by TCRdb to the late 2010s). Libraries were constructed by the immunoSEQ multiplex PCR assay. RNA was extracted with the RNeasy kit and 0.5 to 1 ug was reverse transcribed using random hexamers. TCRdb itself trimmed the public reads at Q25 with fastp, ran MiXCR and retained productive beta chains. Rows are combined by CDR3 protein, so each entry shows the most common genes and DNA. In all, the sample holds 85,000 to 95,000 distinct CDR3 sequences, and roughly 94% of those were seen once. More than 0.3% of the sample lies in the top ten. The sequencing sample was made of CD4+ T cells from PBMCs. These receptors all stem from a human donor with Susac syndrome.

The rearrangement links TRBV30 to TRBJ1-3, with unresolved D. With 0 bases removed from V and 0 bases from J, the gap between germline ends came to 12 bases. The germline V gene has CDR1 GTSNPN and CDR2 SVGIG (reference sequence). This CDR3 is 16 amino acids long. CDR3 region: CAWSVVGRSSGNTIYF. CDR3 nucleotides: TGTGCCTGGAGTGTCGTCGGGAGAAGCTCTGGAAACACCATATATTTT. The full variable domain, completed using reference TRBV30 and TRBJ1-3, is SQTIHQWPATLVQPVGSPLSLECTVEGTSNPNLYWYRQAAGRGLQLLFYSVGIGQISSEVPQNLSASRPQDRQFILSSKKLLLSDSGFYLCAWSVVGRSSGNTIYFGEGSWLTVV.

The chain employs TRBV19 and TRBJ1-5; a possible D gene is TRBD1 (6 bases). V was shortened by 6 bases and J by 5 bases, with 11 bases between the two germline ends. There are 13 residues in the CDR3. Germline CDR1 LNHDA, CDR2 SQIVND (reference sequence). The DNA of the CDR3 is TGTGCCAGTAGCCGACAGGTTGATCAGCCCCAGCATTTT. It encodes CASSRQVDQPQHF.

The rearrangement joins TRBV9 to TRBJ1-1; D remains ambiguous. CDR1 and CDR2 from the germline V gene are SGDLS and YYNGEE. V was clipped by 4 bases and J by 4 bases, with 11 bases between them. The length of the CDR3 is 13 residues. CDR3: CASSRLGPTEAFF. The CDR3 DNA sequence: TGTGCCAGCAGCCGTCTCGGGCCCACTGAAGCTTTCTTT.

The CDR3 spells CSVEGQGPYEQYF. CDR3 bases: TGCAGCGTTGAGGGACAGGGACCCTACGAGCAGTACTTC. The rearrangement uses TRBV29-1 and TRBJ2-7; 9 positions agree with TRBD1. V dropped 3 bases and J dropped 2; count of bases not matched to a gene: 2. The CDR3 length is 13 residues. CDR1 SQVTM and CDR2 ANQGSEA come from the germline V gene.

The chain recombines TRBV3-1 with TRBJ2-5; the match to TRBD2 covers 14 bases. Trimming cost V 4 bases and J 1 base; bases outside gene matches: 8. This CDR3 is built from 18 residues. Looked up from germline, CDR1 is LGHDT and CDR2 is YNNKEL (reference sequence). For the CDR3, the DNA is TGTGCCAGCAGCCTCGGGACTAGCGGGGGAGTTATCCAAGAGACCCAGTACTTC. Residues: CASSLGTSGGVIQETQYF.

The chain links TRBV12-5 to TRBJ2-2, with D unclear. With 1 base removed from V and 8 bases from J, the gap between germline ends came to 5 bases. This CDR3 is 12 amino acids long. Germline CDR1 is LGHNT and CDR2 is FRNRAP. The CDR3 reads CASGLDLGELFF. The DNA of the CDR3 is TGTGCTAGTGGTTTGGACCTAGGGGAGCTGTTTTTT.

For this clonotype: A much larger clone sits a single nucleotide away, making a read error possible. The V gene is TRBV7-8, the J gene TRBJ2-5; unclear D gene. CDR3 length equals 11 residues. Per the germline V gene, CDR1 is SGHVS and CDR2 is FQNEAQ. The V end was cut by 1 base, the J end by 5 bases, with 2 bases between. CDR3 coding DNA: TGTGCCAGCAGCTTAGATGAGACCCAGTACTTC. This translates into CASSLDETQYF.

This rearrangement joins TRBV14 to TRBJ2-3; no firm D call. Germline V gene lookup returns CDR1 SGHDN and CDR2 FVKESK. The CDR3 loop spans 15 amino acids. Between the trimmed V and J ends, which lost 4 bases and 2 bases, there was a span of 13 bases. CDR3 in amino acids: CASSPLIQYTDTQYF. CDR3 DNA: TGTGCCAGCAGCCCCCTGATCCAGTACACAGATACGCAGTATTTT. Together with reference TRBV14 and TRBJ2-3, the CDR3 gives the full variable domain: EAGVTQFPSHSVIEKGQTVTLRCDPISGHDNLYWYRRVMGKEIKFLLHFVKESKQDESGMPNNRFLAERTGGTYSTLKVQPAELEDSGVYFCASSPLIQYTDTQYFGPGTRLTVL.

The CDR3 DNA reads TGCAGCGTGGATCAGGGACCCAATCAGCCCCAGCATTTT. This translates into CSVDQGPNQPQHF. J is TRBJ1-5 and V is TRBV29-1; D might be TRBD1 (5 bases). Germline V gene data show CDR1 as SQVTM and CDR2 as ANQGSEA. V lost 6 bases, J lost 3 bases, and 12 bases lay in between. The CDR3 length is 13 residues. Full variable domain (rest looked up from reference TRBV29-1 and TRBJ1-5): SAVISQKPSRDICQRGTSLTIQCQVDSQVTMMFWYRQQPGQSLTLIATANQGSEATYESGFVIDKFPISRPNLTFSTLTVSNMSPEDSSIYLCSVDQGPNQPQHFGDGTRLSIL.

The chain links TRBV20-1 to TRBJ2-5, with 14 bases that match TRBD2. Losses at the gene ends were 4 bases for V and 4 bases for J; bases not matched to a gene: 5. CDR1 DFQATT and CDR2 SNEGSKA come from the germline V gene (reference sequence). The CDR3 sequence is 15 residues long. The DNA for the CDR3 is TGCAGTGCTATCCGACTAGCGGGGGGGGGAGAGACCCAGTACTTC. Its protein is CSAIRLAGGGETQYF.

The CDR3 region is CAWSITGYQETQYF. DNA for the CDR3: TGTGCCTGGAGTATAACAGGATATCAAGAGACCCAGTACTTC. V is TRBV30 and J is TRBJ2-5; perhaps TRBD1 as D (5 bases). Between the trimmed V and J ends, which lost 2 bases and 2 bases, there was a span of 12 bases. The CDR3 spans 14 residues. Germline V gene sequence: CDR1 GTSNPN, CDR2 SVGIG (reference sequence).

V gene TRBV11-2 combines with J gene TRBJ2-1; D perhaps matches TRBD1 (7 bases). Germline lookup yields CDR1 SGHAT and CDR2 FQNNGV. V lost 4 bases and J lost 12, with 19 bases in between. The CDR3 totals 14 residues. CDR3 nucleotide sequence: TGTGCCAGCAGCTCTCAGGGGGGTGGCCTTGTGCAGTTCTTC. This sequence encodes CASSSQGGGLVQFF.

The V gene is TRBV20-1, the J gene TRBJ2-1, with 7 bases lining up with TRBD2. Germline CDR1 is DFQATT and CDR2 is SNEGSKA (reference sequence). V lost 0 bases, J lost 6 bases, and 8 bases stayed unmatched. The CDR3 runs to 15 residues. CDR3 region: CSAREGGVFGNEQFF. The CDR3 DNA sequence: TGCAGTGCTAGAGAGGGGGGGGTGTTTGGCAATGAGCAGTTCTTC.

The chain carries TRBV3-1 and TRBJ2-3; D is possibly TRBD1 (6 bases). V was pared by 1 base and J by 1 base, with 9 bases between. This CDR3 comprises 15 residues. Germline CDR1 is LGHDT and CDR2 is YNNKEL (reference sequence). CDR3 nucleotide sequence: TGTGCCAGCAGCCAAGGTCCAGGGGGCACAGATACGCAGTATTTT. Translation gives CASSQGPGGTDTQYF.

There are a few counts of this clonotype. This chain joins TRBV9 and TRBJ2-1; D gene unclear. The CDR3 spans 12 residues. Germline CDR1 SGDLS, CDR2 YYNGEE. The V and J ends lost 2 bases and 6 bases respectively, with 6 bases between them. The CDR3 DNA reads as TGTGCCAGCAGCGTTTCAGGCAATGAGCAGTTCTTC. This encodes CASSVSGNEQFF.

This sequence joins TRBV30 and TRBJ2-2, with 11 bases matching TRBD2. The CDR3 is 16 amino acids. The J segment lost 7 bases and the V segment lost 5 bases, leaving 12 bases of the junction unmatched. Germline V gives CDR1 GTSNPN, CDR2 SVGIG (reference sequence). The DNA of the CDR3 is TGTGCCTGGGGAAGAATTAGCGGGGGGGCCATCGGGGAGCTGTTTTTT. As protein: CAWGRISGGAIGELFF.

This chain links TRBV4-3 with TRBJ2-1, with TRBD2 matching 13 bases. V shed 4 bases, J shed 10 bases, and the junction held 1 base outside the gene matches. The CDR3 extends over 13 amino acids. Germline V gene lookup returns CDR1 LGHNA and CDR2 YSLEER. CDR3 sequence (DNA): TGCGCCAGCAGCCGACTAGCGGGGGGAGAGCAGTTCTTC. As protein: CASSRLAGGEQFF.

This chain connects TRBV4-1 to TRBJ2-7, with D possibly being TRBD1 (7 bases). This CDR3 has 16 amino acids. Per the germline V gene, CDR1 is MGHRA and CDR2 is YSYEKL. The germline V and J ends were trimmed by 0 bases and 5 bases, with 17 bases remaining between them. CDR3 region: CASSQDSEGAQDEQYF. The CDR3 bases are TGCGCCAGCAGCCAAGATTCGGAGGGGGCGCAGGACGAGCAGTACTTC.

In this sample, this clonotype turned up once. This chain links TRBV6-5 with TRBJ1-5, with D possibly being TRBD1 (6 bases). CDR1 is MNHEY, CDR2 SVGAGI, per germline. The CDR3 is made up of 15 amino acids. With 4 bases removed from V and 6 bases from J, the gap between germline ends came to 16 bases. The CDR3 DNA sequence: TGTGCCAGCAGTTTCGACGGAACACAGGGTCAGCCCCAGCATTTT. Translated: CASSFDGTQGQPQHF.

The J gene is TRBJ1-2, the V gene TRBV5-1; no reliable D call. This CDR3 has 13 residues. The germline V and J ends were trimmed by 5 bases and 8 bases, with 16 bases remaining between them. Germline V CDR1 and CDR2: SGHRS, YFSETQ. The CDR3 coding sequence is TGCGCCAGCAGTCCGACGGCGGGCGGGGGCTACACCTTC. As protein: CASSPTAGGGYTF.

V is TRBV20-1 and J is TRBJ2-5, with D possibly matching TRBD2 (6 bases). The V gene lost 3 bases and the J gene lost 2 bases, with 10 bases spanning the gap. The CDR3 contains 13 residues. CDR1 is DFQATT and CDR2 is SNEGSKA in the germline V gene (reference sequence). The CDR3 DNA reads as TGCAGTGCTAGGATTGGGGGGCAAGAGACCCAGTACTTC. It yields the protein CSARIGGQETQYF.

The J gene is TRBJ1-5, the V gene TRBV28; D is uncertain. Trimming cost V 4 bases and J 7 bases, with 8 bases left between them. The CDR3 is 12 residues long. Germline CDR1 is MDHEN and CDR2 is SYDVKM. The CDR3 bases are TGTGCCAGCAGTTCCCTGGGGCAGCCCCAGCATTTT. This sequence encodes CASSSLGQPQHF. Full variable domain (rest looked up from reference TRBV28 and TRBJ1-5): DVKVTQSSRYLVKRTGEKVFLECVQDMDHENMFWYRQDPGLGLRLIYFSYDVKMKEKGDIPEGYSVSREKKERFSLILESASTNQTSMYLCASSSLGQPQHFGDGTRLSIL.

The J gene is TRBJ1-2, the V gene TRBV29-1; tentatively, D is TRBD1 (5 bases). The CDR3 contains 12 residues. Germline CDR1 is SQVTM and CDR2 is ANQGSEA. V was clipped by 5 bases and J by 1 base, with 8 bases between them. CDR3 DNA sequence: TGCAGCGTTAAGACAGATAACTATGGCTACACCTTC. It encodes CSVKTDNYGYTF.

The chain recombines TRBV20-1 with TRBJ1-2; no reliable D call. The V end was cut by 0 bases, the J end by 13 bases, with 18 bases between. The CDR3 spans 13 residues. Germline V CDR1 and CDR2: DFQATT, SNEGSKA (reference sequence). CDR3 in amino acids: CSARDSGRTIGTF. DNA of the CDR3: TGCAGTGCTAGAGACTCCGGCCGAACGATAGGCACCTTC.